These 4 T cell receptor beta chains share one sample of origin, sequenced in a study of CD8 T cells in ankylosing spondylitis. General observations from the study: A motif of 8 or 9 highly homologous TCR beta variants was seen as apparently characteristic of ankylosing spondylitis blood.

TCRdb processed the 5' RACE reads anew with MiXCR; each CDR3 protein has one entry. In the table there are roughly 440,000 distinct CDR3 sequences, over 15% of which are singletons. Their antigens are not known. Sequenced sample: blood, either unsorted or a sorted T cell fraction (not recorded which). These receptors originate from a male donor with ankylosing spondylitis.

This clonotype was detected a few times. This chain links TRBV7-2 with TRBJ2-1; D remains unclear. The CDR3 runs to 13 residues. V lost 5 bases, J lost 6 bases, and 11 bases lay in between. Germline V lookup: CDR1 SGHTA, CDR2 FQGNSA. CDR3 in amino acids: CASSVEITNEQFF. The CDR3 DNA reads as TGTGCCAGCAGCGTAGAGATAACCAATGAGCAGTTCTTC.

The gene calls are TRBV15 and TRBJ2-1; TRBD2 agrees at 7 bases. V gave up 1 base and J gave up 4 bases; unmatched junction bases: 7. CDR1 and CDR2 (germline): LNHNV, YYDKDF (reference sequence). CDR3 length: 16 amino acids. In DNA form, the CDR3 reads TGTGCCACCAGCAGAGGGGGGGGAGGGGAATACAATGAGCAGTTCTTC. Protein product: CATSRGGGGEYNEQFF. Full variable domain (outside the CDR3, taken from reference TRBV15 and TRBJ2-1): DAMVIQNPRYQVTQFGKPVTLSCSQTLNHNVMYWYQQKSSQAPKLLFHYYDKDFNNEADTPDNFQSRRPNTSFCFLDIRSPGLGDTAMYLCATSRGGGGEYNEQFFGPGTRLTVL.

The table lists this clonotype with a few counts. The chain employs TRBV6-2 or TRBV6-3 and TRBJ1-5, with a possible D match to TRBD1 (5 bases). Germline V lookup: CDR1 MNHEY, CDR2 SVGEGT. This CDR3 is 14 amino acids long. The V and J ends lost 7 bases and 5 bases respectively, with 15 bases between them. The CDR3: CASTNGGGHQPQHF. For the CDR3, the DNA is TGTGCCAGCACCAACGGGGGAGGTCATCAGCCCCAGCATTTT.

The CDR3 here is CASSGAGGGEWETQYF. CDR3 nucleotides: TGTGCCAGCAGTGGGGCCGGGGGGGGCGAATGGGAGACCCAGTACTTC. The chain has TRBV28 and TRBJ2-5; 8 nucleotides line up with TRBD2. This CDR3 spans 16 amino acids. The trim removed 5 bases at V and 5 bases at J, leaving 13 bases unmatched. CDR1 and CDR2 from the germline V gene are MDHEN and SYDVKM. The variable domain in full, with the rest retrieved from reference TRBV28 and TRBJ2-5, is DVKVTQSSRYLVKRTGEKVFLECVQDMDHENMFWYRQDPGLGLRLIYFSYDVKMKEKGDIPEGYSVSREKKERFSLILESASTNQTSMYLCASSGAGGGEWETQYFGPGTRLLVL.